The 10 T cell receptor beta chains presented below share a single source sample, sequenced in a study of Graves' ophthalmopathy and Graves' hyperthyroidism. From RNA, the CDR3 regions of TCR beta chains were amplified and sequenced. First-round RT-PCR with HTBI primers preceded a second-round multiplex PCR. TCRdb ran MiXCR on the multiplex PCR reads and lists one entry per CDR3 protein. The sample carries almost 750,000 distinct CDR3 sequences, 40% recorded once. Sequencing was performed on peripheral blood. All receptors come from an adult man with Graves' ophthalmopathy.

This clonotype has just a few counts. The chain employs TRBV4-1 and TRBJ1-1; no clear D gene. The germline gives CDR1 MGHRA, CDR2 YSYEKL. The V end lost 1 base, the J end lost 1 base, and 7 bases lay between the germline ends. This CDR3 has 14 amino acids. The CDR3 DNA reads TGCGCCAGCAGCCAAGGACTGACGAACACTGAAGCTTTCTTT. It yields the protein CASSQGLTNTEAFF.

Regarding this clonotype: With a much larger clone just one base away, this may be a read error. The chain is built from TRBV7-8 and TRBJ2-7; D remains unclear. From germline, CDR1 is SGHVS and CDR2 FQNEAQ. CDR3 length equals 13 residues. V dropped 5 bases and J dropped 3 bases, with 11 bases sitting between them. DNA for the CDR3: TGTGCCAGCAGCAGACGTGGCCGCTACGAGCAGTACTTC. It codes for CASSRRGRYEQYF.

CDR3 in amino acids: CASSGGLVPRETQYF. In DNA, the CDR3 is TGTGCCAGTAGTGGAGGACTAGTACCCCGCGAGACCCAGTACTTC. The genes are TRBV19 and TRBJ2-5, with 7 nucleotides matching TRBD2. Germline V CDR1 and CDR2: LNHDA, SQIVND (reference sequence). V trimming: 5 bases; J trimming: 5 bases; junction bases outside the gene matches: 11. The CDR3 runs 15 residues.

The chain couples TRBV7-9 to TRBJ1-1; TRBD1 matches at 7 bases. The V segment lost 1 base and the J segment 9 bases; nucleotides outside the gene matches: 11. Germline lookup yields CDR1 SEHNR and CDR2 FQNEAQ (reference sequence). CDR3 length equals 15 residues. The CDR3 here is CASSLVFGQEFKAFF. The DNA of the CDR3 is TGTGCCAGCAGCTTAGTTTTTGGACAGGAATTTAAAGCTTTCTTT.

This clonotype was detected only a few times. The V and J genes are TRBV7-9 and TRBJ1-5, with D possibly matching TRBD1 (5 bases). Germline assignment: CDR1 SEHNR and CDR2 FQNEAQ (reference sequence). V was clipped by 6 bases and J by 7 bases, with 22 bases between them. The CDR3 has 16 amino acids. The CDR3 here is CASSARDLIIRQPQHF. The CDR3 DNA reads TGTGCCAGCAGTGCCCGGGACTTAATTATCAGGCAGCCCCAGCATTTT.

This sequence joins TRBV10-2 and TRBJ2-7, with 8 positions matching TRBD1. CDR1 WSHSY and CDR2 SAAADI come from the germline V gene. This CDR3 spans 15 amino acids. V was pared by 2 bases and J by 1 base, with 4 bases of the junction left unmatched. CDR3 sequence reads: CASSERGQASYEQYF. The DNA for the CDR3 is TGCGCCAGCAGTGAGCGGGGACAGGCGTCCTACGAGCAGTACTTC.

The genes are TRBV10-3 and TRBJ2-5; either TRBD1 or TRBD2 may fit D (7 bases each). V gave up 10 bases and J gave up 5 bases, with 17 bases separating them. Germline assignment: CDR1 ENHRY and CDR2 SYGVKD. The CDR3 sequence is 13 residues long. This CDR3 reads CASTPGGGETQYF. As DNA, the CDR3 is TGTGCCAGCACTCCAGGGGGGGGGGAGACCCAGTACTTC.

This clonotype was observed a handful of times. The V and J genes are TRBV29-1 and TRBJ2-7, with 7 bases fitting TRBD1. The ends lost 2 bases at V and 2 bases at J; junction bases unmatched: 6. CDR1 SQVTM and CDR2 ANQGSEA come from the germline V gene. The CDR3 is 14 amino acids. CDR3 nucleotides: TGCAGCGTTGAAAGACAGGGTACGCCCTACGAGCAGTACTTC. Protein sequence: CSVERQGTPYEQYF.

As concerns this clonotype: A read error may explain this, as a much larger clone is one base away. Written as DNA, the CDR3 is TGCGCCAGCAGTGGGCCGGGGGGCTACGAGCAGTACTTC. Protein product: CASSGPGGYEQYF. The rearrangement joins TRBV10-1 to TRBJ2-7; 7 bases agree with TRBD2. CDR1 WNHNN and CDR2 SYGVQD come from the germline V gene (reference sequence). CDR3 length equals 13 residues. After removal of 4 bases from V and 3 bases from J, the junction contained 3 bases not matched to a gene.

The table lists this clonotype with a few counts. The rearrangement links TRBV9 to TRBJ1-3, with TRBD1 matching over 7 bases. J lost 4 bases, V lost 5 bases, and 9 bases had no gene match. Germline assignment: CDR1 SGDLS and CDR2 YYNGEE. There are 15 residues in the CDR3. In DNA form, the CDR3 reads TGTGCCAGCAGTTCACCGACAGGGCTCGGAAACACCATATATTTT. It encodes CASSSPTGLGNTIYF. Supplemented by reference TRBV9 and TRBJ1-3, the full variable domain reads DSGVTQTPKHLITATGQRVTLRCSPRSGDLSVYWYQQSLDQGLQFLIQYYNGEERAKGNILERFSAQQFPDLHSELNLSSLELGDSALYFCASSSPTGLGNTIYFGEGSWLTVV.